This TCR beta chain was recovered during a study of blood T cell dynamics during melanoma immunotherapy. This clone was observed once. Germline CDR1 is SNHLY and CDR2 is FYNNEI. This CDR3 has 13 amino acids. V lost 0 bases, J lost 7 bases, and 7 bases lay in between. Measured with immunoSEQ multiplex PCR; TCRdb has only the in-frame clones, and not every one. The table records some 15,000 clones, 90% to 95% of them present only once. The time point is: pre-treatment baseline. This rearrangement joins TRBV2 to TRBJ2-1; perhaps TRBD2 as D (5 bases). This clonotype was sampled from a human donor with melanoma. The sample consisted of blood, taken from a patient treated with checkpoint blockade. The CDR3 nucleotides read TGTGCCAGCAGTGAAGCGAGGAGGAATGAGCAGTTCTTC. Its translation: CASSEARRNEQFF.